The clone carrying this T cell receptor (beta chain) has a handful of counts. Its antigen remains unidentified. CDR3 length equals 16 residues. The V and J ends lost 5 bases and 3 bases, in that order; junction bases with no gene match: 4. Germline loops: CDR1 SGHTA, CDR2 FQGNSA. The sample is drawn from a study of response to subunit inactivated influenza vaccine. General observations from the study: Each seasonal influenza vaccination recruits few new T cells, the authors suggested.

TCRdb ran MiXCR on the RT-PCR reads and lists one entry per CDR3 protein. The sample carries about 780,000 distinct CDR3 sequences, around a sixth recorded once. This clonotype was obtained from a man aged 50 to 60 who received an inactivated influenza vaccine. The sequenced sample was PBMCs from blood, obtained more than 4 days after vaccination. This sequence joins TRBV7-2 and TRBJ1-6; 10 bases fit TRBD1. The CDR3 here is CASSKGQGFYNSPLHF. The CDR3 coding sequence is TGTGCCAGCAGCAAGGGACAGGGGTTCTATAATTCACCCCTCCACTTT.